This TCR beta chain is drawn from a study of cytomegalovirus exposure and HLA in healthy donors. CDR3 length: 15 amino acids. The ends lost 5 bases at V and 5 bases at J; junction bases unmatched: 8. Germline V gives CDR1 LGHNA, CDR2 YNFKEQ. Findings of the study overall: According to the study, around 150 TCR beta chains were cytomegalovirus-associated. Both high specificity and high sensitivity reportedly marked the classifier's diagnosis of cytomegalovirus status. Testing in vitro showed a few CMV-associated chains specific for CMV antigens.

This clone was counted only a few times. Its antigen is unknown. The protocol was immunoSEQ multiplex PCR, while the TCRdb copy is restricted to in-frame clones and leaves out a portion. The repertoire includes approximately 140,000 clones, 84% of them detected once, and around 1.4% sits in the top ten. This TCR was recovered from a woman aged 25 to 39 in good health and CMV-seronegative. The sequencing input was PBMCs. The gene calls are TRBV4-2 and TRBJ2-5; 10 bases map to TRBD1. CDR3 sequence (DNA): TGTGCCAGCAGCGACGGGACAGGGGCATGGGAGACCCAGTACTTC. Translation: CASSDGTGAWETQYF.